This entry lists 21 T cell receptor beta chains sequenced from one sample in a study of cytomegalovirus exposure and HLA in healthy donors. Researchers ran the PCR with 60 Vbeta and 13 Jbeta primers. Only in-frame clones appear in the TCRdb table, and some are missing; sequencing was by immunoSEQ multiplex PCR. The table has about 93,000 clones, 70% to 80% seen once. The material sequenced was PBMCs. The origin of the receptors is a young man in good health and CMV-seronegative.

This clone was counted once. This chain links TRBV7-3 with TRBJ2-3; D remains ambiguous. There are 14 residues in the CDR3. Germline CDR1 SGHTA, CDR2 FQGTGA. With 4 bases removed from V and 6 bases from J, the gap between germline ends came to 14 bases. CDR3 amino acids: CASSSRVPEDTQYF. CDR3 DNA: TGTGCCAGCAGCTCCCGGGTTCCTGAGGATACGCAGTATTTT.

This clone showed up just a few times. The V gene is TRBV5-1, the J gene TRBJ1-2; 7 nucleotides agree with TRBD1. Losses at the gene ends were 2 bases for V and 2 bases for J; bases not matched to a gene: 3. This CDR3 is 14 amino acids long. Per germline, CDR1 SGHRS and CDR2 YFSETQ. The CDR3 spells CASSFQGQNYGYTF. The DNA of the CDR3 is TGCGCCAGCAGCTTTCAGGGACAGAACTATGGCTACACCTTC.

This chain links TRBV9 with TRBJ1-1, with D perhaps TRBD1 (6 bases). CDR3 length: 14 amino acids. The V and J ends lost 4 bases and 1 base respectively, with 11 bases between them. Germline CDR1 SGDLS, CDR2 YYNGEE. This chain's CDR3 is CASSSLTGNTEAFF. CDR3 DNA sequence: TGTGCCAGCAGCTCCCTGACAGGGAACACTGAAGCTTTCTTT.

The chain employs TRBV7-9 and TRBJ2-1; D not certain. The CDR3 is 15 residues long. Trimming took 6 bases from V and 1 from J, leaving 13 bases between them. Germline V gives CDR1 SEHNR, CDR2 FQNEAQ (reference sequence). In DNA form, the CDR3 reads TGTGCCAGCAGGCAAAGACTTGATTCCTACAATGAGCAGTTCTTC. Translating gives CASRQRLDSYNEQFF. Supplemented by reference TRBV7-9 and TRBJ2-1, the full variable domain reads DTGVSQNPRHKITKRGQNVTFRCDPISEHNRLYWYRQTLGQGPEFLTYFQNEAQLEKSRLLSDRFSAERPKGSFSTLEIQRTEQGDSAMYLCASRQRLDSYNEQFFGPGTRLTVL.

This clone has just one count. The chain recombines TRBV6-5 with TRBJ2-1; D is ambiguous. Germline CDR1 reads MNHEY; CDR2 reads SVGAGI. Trimming stripped 2 bases from V and 2 bases from J, with 4 bases between. The CDR3 covers 13 residues. The CDR3 region is CASSYATYNEQFF. Written as DNA, the CDR3 is TGTGCCAGCAGTTACGCGACCTACAATGAGCAGTTCTTC.

This chain joins TRBV5-4 and TRBJ1-4; possibly TRBD1 for D (5 bases). This CDR3 region has 15 residues. The V and J ends lost 1 base and 4 bases respectively, with 11 bases between them. CDR1 and CDR2 (germline): SGHNT, YYREEE (reference sequence). CDR3 region: CASSLWGVGNEKLFF. The CDR3 DNA reads as TGTGCCAGCAGCTTGTGGGGGGTCGGTAATGAAAAACTGTTTTTT.

The chain recombines TRBV7-2 with TRBJ1-2; D call uncertain. This CDR3 has 14 amino acids. CDR1 and CDR2 from the germline V gene are SGHTA and FQGNSA. The germline V and J ends were trimmed by 6 bases and 3 bases, with 14 bases remaining between them. The CDR3 DNA is TGTGCCAGCAGACAAACAGTGCAGTACTATGGCTACACCTTC. This gives the protein CASRQTVQYYGYTF.

This clone was seen a handful of times. The rearrangement links TRBV2 to TRBJ1-2; 11 bases fit TRBD1. The CDR3 has 15 residues. The germline V gene has CDR1 SNHLY and CDR2 FYNNEI. V shed 9 bases and J 4 bases; nucleotides not matched to a gene: 10. CDR3 sequence: CASSGTGGLFYGYTF. In DNA, the CDR3 is TGTGCCAGTTCAGGGACAGGGGGGTTATTCTATGGCTACACCTTC.

The chain joins TRBV5-4 to TRBJ2-7; TRBD1 might be the D (5 bases). V lost 4 bases to trimming and J lost 2 bases, with 10 bases between them. The germline V gene encodes CDR1 SGHNT and CDR2 YYREEE (reference sequence). The CDR3 has 13 amino acids. CDR3: CASSPDNTYEQYV. CDR3 bases: TGTGCCAGCAGCCCGGACAATACCTACGAGCAGTACGTC.

The rearrangement links TRBV6-6 to TRBJ1-2; TRBD1 matches 9 bases. This CDR3 spans 14 amino acids. In germline, CDR1 is MNHNY, CDR2 SVGAGI (reference sequence). V lost 6 bases, J lost 8 bases, and 10 bases stayed unmatched. The DNA for the CDR3 is TGTGCCAGCAGCCTCGCAAGGACAGGGGAGGGCTACACCTTC. It encodes CASSLARTGEGYTF.

This clone was recorded a few times. The chain links TRBV11-3 to TRBJ2-6; D possibly corresponds to TRBD1 (6 bases). V shed 3 bases and J shed 2 bases, with 8 bases lying between them. The CDR3 is 15 amino acids. Germline assignment: CDR1 SGHNT and CDR2 YENEEA. The CDR3, as DNA: TGTGCCAGCAGCTTTTGGGGGCCTGGGGCCAACGTCCTGACTTTC. Protein: CASSFWGPGANVLTF.

J is TRBJ2-5 and V is TRBV6-5; tentatively, D is TRBD2 (5 bases). The CDR3 length is 15 residues. V was shortened by 5 bases and J by 7 bases, with 20 bases between the two germline ends. Germline CDR1 is MNHEY and CDR2 is SVGAGI. The CDR3 protein is CASSINHGRGGTQYF. The CDR3 coding sequence is TGTGCCAGCAGTATTAACCACGGTCGAGGAGGGACCCAGTACTTC.

V usage is TRBV6-6 and J usage is TRBJ1-6, with a possible D match to TRBD1 (6 bases). Trimming pared 6 bases from V and 10 bases from J, leaving 19 bases between. The CDR3 sequence is 15 residues long. Germline V gene lookup returns CDR1 MNHNY and CDR2 SVGAGI (reference sequence). The CDR3 here is CASSPSGGPESPLHF. CDR3 DNA sequence: TGTGCCAGCAGCCCATCGGGGGGGCCGGAGTCACCCCTCCACTTT.

This CDR3 reads CASSTRGGGGYTF. CDR3 sequence (DNA): TGTGCCAGCAGTACCAGAGGGGGGGGTGGCTACACCTTC. The rearrangement joins TRBV27 to TRBJ1-2, with TRBD1 as a possible D gene (6 bases). V was pared by 5 bases and J by 7 bases, with 14 bases between. Germline values: CDR1 MNHEY, CDR2 SMNVEV (reference sequence). The CDR3 sequence is 13 residues long.

This sequence joins TRBV20-1 and TRBJ1-2; D might be TRBD1 (6 bases). Germline CDR1 DFQATT, CDR2 SNEGSKA (reference sequence). V shed 4 bases and J shed 5 bases, with 8 bases lying between them. CDR3 length: 11 residues. For the CDR3, the DNA is TGCAGTGCTACACAGGGTTATGGCTACACCTTC. Translation: CSATQGYGYTF.

The chain recombines TRBV7-9 with TRBJ2-7; TRBD2 agrees at 7 bases. Trimming cost V 1 base and J 6 bases; bases outside gene matches: 3. CDR1 and CDR2 (germline): SEHNR, FQNEAQ (reference sequence). The CDR3 sequence is 13 residues long. The CDR3 DNA sequence: TGTGCCAGCAGCTTAGTATGGGGGGGCGAGCAGTACGTC. It specifies CASSLVWGGEQYV.

The chain combines TRBV27 with TRBJ1-3; 7 nucleotides match TRBD1. From germline, CDR1 is MNHEY and CDR2 SMNVEV (reference sequence). The V segment lost 5 bases and the J segment 4 bases; nucleotides outside the gene matches: 11. This CDR3 spans 16 amino acids. The DNA of the CDR3 is TGTGCCAGCAGTCAAACCCCGACAGGGTCAGGAAACACCATATATTTT. Translation gives CASSQTPTGSGNTIYF.

This clone came up once. The chain combines TRBV28 with TRBJ1-5; tentatively, D is TRBD1 (5 bases). Germline CDR1 MDHEN, CDR2 SYDVKM. The CDR3 runs 16 residues. The germline V and J ends were trimmed by 6 bases and 8 bases, with 23 bases remaining between them. The CDR3 coding sequence is TGTGCCAGCAGCAACCACCGGAGGGACGCCCGGGAGCCCCAGCATTTT. It yields the protein CASSNHRRDAREPQHF.

The chain joins TRBV18 to TRBJ1-2, with unresolved D. This CDR3 has 13 residues. Looked up from germline, CDR1 is KGHSH and CDR2 is LQKENI. V shed 1 base and J shed 8 bases, with 11 bases lying between them. The CDR3 here is CASSPQGSGGYTF. The CDR3 DNA sequence: TGTGCCAGCTCACCACAGGGATCGGGGGGCTACACCTTC.

V and J are TRBV9 and TRBJ2-1; 13 bases match TRBD2. V lost 3 bases, J lost 12 bases, and 12 bases stayed unmatched. This CDR3 comprises 16 residues. CDR1 SGDLS and CDR2 YYNGEE come from the germline V gene. The CDR3 DNA is TGTGCCAGCAGCGCCGGGGGACTAGGGACTAGCGGGGTGCAGTTCTTC. Translated, it gives CASSAGGLGTSGVQFF.

This clone was seen a few times. The J gene is TRBJ1-4, the V gene TRBV7-7, with D perhaps TRBD1 (5 bases). V dropped 0 bases and J dropped 4 bases, with 9 bases sitting between them. Germline V gives CDR1 SSHAT, CDR2 FNYEAQ (reference sequence). The CDR3 has 15 residues. CDR3 bases: TGTGCCAGCAGCTTAGCGTACGGGGGTAATGAAAAACTGTTTTTT. Protein product: CASSLAYGGNEKLFF.